These 10 T cell receptor beta chains were all obtained from the same sample, sequenced in a study of blood T cell repertoires in COVID-19. The assay was immunoSEQ multiplex PCR, and TCRdb's table has in-frame clones only and misses some. The data show some 200,000 clones, around 83% seen once. Sequencing was carried out using peripheral blood. The receptors originated from a woman between 65 and 79 years old with COVID-19, enrolled during active disease.

J is TRBJ2-3 and V is TRBV7-6, with D unclear. Trimming cost V 0 bases and J 0 bases, with 10 bases left between them. Germline lookup yields CDR1 SGHVS and CDR2 FNYEAQ. The CDR3 runs to 16 residues. In nucleotides, the CDR3 is TGTGCCAGCAGCTTAGCCATTAGCCAAAGCACAGATACGCAGTATTTT. It codes for CASSLAISQSTDTQYF.

This rearrangement joins TRBV7-6 to TRBJ1-1; D is undetermined. Germline CDR1 reads SGHVS; CDR2 reads FNYEAQ. The CDR3 length is 15 residues. Trimming shortened V by 5 bases and J by 0 bases, and 13 bases separated the two germline ends. CDR3 protein: CASSLMATVNTEAFF. CDR3 sequence (DNA): TGTGCCAGCAGCCTGATGGCAACCGTGAACACTGAAGCTTTCTTT.

The rearrangement links TRBV4-1 to TRBJ2-5, with 8 bases that match TRBD2. Germline V gene lookup returns CDR1 MGHRA and CDR2 YSYEKL. Trimming took 5 bases from V and 5 from J; bases not matched to a gene: 4. The CDR3 is 13 residues long. The CDR3 is CASSERGTETQYF. Here the CDR3 DNA reads TGCGCCAGCAGCGAGCGGGGGACTGAGACCCAGTACTTC.

This chain uses TRBV5-1 with TRBJ2-6; TRBD1 is a possible D gene (6 bases). CDR1 and CDR2 (germline): SGHRS, YFSETQ. The ends were cut back, 4 bases at V and 2 bases at J, with 16 bases in the middle. The CDR3 spans 17 residues. DNA of the CDR3: TGCGCCAGCAGCCAAGCTCTACAGGGTGCTGGGGCCAACGTCCTGACTTTC. This translates into CASSQALQGAGANVLTF. The full variable domain, in which reference TRBV5-1 and TRBJ2-6 provide the parts outside the CDR3, is KAGVTQTPRYLIKTRGQQVTLSCSPISGHRSVSWYQQTPGQGLQFLFEYFSETQRNKGNFPGRFSGRQFSNSRSEMNVSTLELGDSALYLCASSQALQGAGANVLTFGAGSRLTVL.

This sequence joins TRBV27 and TRBJ1-6, with TRBD1 matching 7 bases. CDR3 size: 15 residues. Germline V gene lookup returns CDR1 MNHEY and CDR2 SMNVEV (reference sequence). With V trimmed by 5 bases and J by 7 bases, 8 bases remained unmatched. The CDR3: CASSPTGMNNSPLHF. The CDR3 region has the DNA TGTGCCAGCAGTCCGACAGGGATGAACAATTCACCCCTCCACTTT.

This clone has a handful of counts. V usage is TRBV24-1 and J usage is TRBJ1-2; 9 bases line up with TRBD1. V gave up 9 bases and J gave up 5 bases; unmatched junction bases: 3. From germline, CDR1 is KGHDR and CDR2 SFDVKD. There are 12 residues in the CDR3. The CDR3 loop reads CATRDRDYGYTF. For the CDR3, the DNA is TGTGCCACCCGGGACAGGGATTATGGCTACACCTTC.

This chain uses TRBV18 with TRBJ2-1; possible D gene TRBD2, 6 bases. CDR1 and CDR2 (germline): KGHSH, LQKENI. V was shortened by 1 base and J by 6 bases, with 13 bases between the two germline ends. This CDR3 contains 15 residues. For the CDR3, the DNA is TGTGCCAGCTCACCACAGGGGCCCGGGAGCAATGAGCAGTTCTTC. Translation gives CASSPQGPGSNEQFF.

This sequence joins TRBV15 and TRBJ1-5, with D possibly being TRBD1 (5 bases). This CDR3 is 14 amino acids long. The germline gives CDR1 LNHNV, CDR2 YYDKDF (reference sequence). The V end was cut by 2 bases, the J end by 7 bases, with 12 bases between. CDR3 amino acids: CATSRYRIGQPQHF. The DNA for the CDR3 is TGTGCCACCAGCAGATACAGGATTGGGCAGCCCCAGCATTTT.

This clone has only a few counts. One end of the junction does not line up with germline, which may come from a read error. The chain combines TRBV28 with TRBJ1-3; no definite D call. The CDR3 runs to 12 residues. CDR1 is MDHEN, CDR2 SYDVKM, per germline. CDR3 bases: TGTGCCAGCAGTTCCCATTCCGCCCGCCTAAATTTT. Residues: CASSSHSARLNF.

This chain joins TRBV7-9 and TRBJ2-3; 7 bases align to TRBD2. The CDR3 runs 15 residues. V gave up 3 bases and J gave up 4 bases; unmatched junction bases: 7. Germline V lookup: CDR1 SEHNR, CDR2 FQNEAQ (reference sequence). CDR3 DNA: TGTGCCAGCAGCTTTAGCGGTGGGAGGGCAGATACGCAGTATTTT. Protein product: CASSFSGGRADTQYF.